This record concerns one T cell receptor beta chain sequence. These data belong to a study of cytomegalovirus exposure and HLA in healthy donors. The CDR3 consists of 12 residues. Germline V gene data show CDR1 as SQVTM and CDR2 as ANQGSEA. Trimming left V 4 bases short and J 4 bases short, with 11 bases between. Use of 60 Vbeta and 13 Jbeta primers characterized the PCR. Sequenced by immunoSEQ multiplex PCR; TCRdb stores in-frame clones only, minus some. This table holds about 170,000 clones, around two thirds found once. The specimen sequenced was PBMCs. This TCR derives from a middle-aged man in good health and CMV-seronegative. The chain couples TRBV29-1 to TRBJ2-7, with a possible D match to TRBD1 (6 bases). CDR3 sequence reads: CSVARQGYEQYF. DNA of the CDR3: TGCAGCGTTGCTCGGCAGGGGTACGAGCAGTACTTC.